Listed below are T cell receptor beta chains from one sample, sequenced in a study of blood T cell repertoires in COVID-19. Sequencing used immunoSEQ multiplex PCR; TCRdb keeps in-frame clones, though not all of them. The sample contains 200,000 to 300,000 clones, around 89% of which appear only once. Sequenced: peripheral blood. The origin of the receptors is a man in his sixties who had recovered from COVID-19. Each CDR3 is given with its conserved first and last residue. The order of the fields is D gene, CDR3 length, V gene, CDR3 protein. D genes are given only for firm matches.

D: -; length: 15; V: TRBV6-5; CDR3: CASSYSTTRGNTIYF
D: -; length: 13; V: TRBV9; CDR3: CASSARSTDTQYF
D: -; length: 14; V: TRBV5-1; CDR3: CASNEGGSGYGYTF
D: TRBD2; length: 17; V: TRBV4-2; CDR3: CASSQGPPSGGADTQYF
D: -; length: 11; V: TRBV28; CDR3: CASSPLDEQYF
D: TRBD1; length: 16; V: TRBV27; CDR3: CASSSASGTGLREQYF
D: -; length: 17; V: TRBV18; CDR3: CASSRGVGSSSYNEQFF
D: -; length: 16; V: TRBV19; CDR3: CASSPHRVGRTDEQYF
D: TRBD1; length: 15; V: TRBV7-2; CDR3: CASRGHGTGDTEAFF
D: -; length: 18; V: TRBV19; CDR3: CASSIMVSGLNSGNTIYF
D: -; length: 14; V: TRBV6-5; CDR3: CASTEYRGTGELFF
D: -; length: 12; V: TRBV12-5; CDR3: CASGLDTGSEFF
D: -; length: 17; V: TRBV6-1; CDR3: CASSERAGPVSGNTIYF
D: -; length: 17; V: TRBV9; CDR3: CASSANPTGKMNTEAFF
D: TRBD2; length: 16; V: TRBV5-5; CDR3: CASSLTRGGNTGELFF
D: -; length: 13; V: TRBV3-1/TRBV3-2; CDR3: CASSLGGLYGYTF
D: TRBD1; length: 16; V: TRBV13; CDR3: CASSLSRDRGIEKLFF
D: -; length: 13; V: TRBV7-2; CDR3: CASQRGPNQPQHF
D: TRBD1; length: 16; V: TRBV9; CDR3: CASSRTGGIMNTEAFF
D: TRBD1; length: 16; V: TRBV10-3; CDR3: CAISDTGTANSYEQYF
D: -; length: 14; V: TRBV2; CDR3: CASSSGQYQETQYF
D: TRBD1; length: 14; V: TRBV7-8; CDR3: CASSVDRVKVEQYF
D: -; length: 14; V: TRBV6-1; CDR3: CASSEAGARYGYTF
D: TRBD2; length: 18; V: TRBV30; CDR3: CAWSSRLAETFFSYEQYF
D: -; length: 15; V: TRBV5-1; CDR3: CASSQIEEGGETQYF
D: -; length: 14; V: TRBV2; CDR3: CASSDMGGEETQYF
D: TRBD2; length: 15; V: TRBV27; CDR3: CASSRTSGGINEQFF
D: -; length: 15; V: TRBV4-1; CDR3: CASSQVGPRAGELFF
D: -; length: 14; V: TRBV6-6; CDR3: CASSYGGGSYGYTF
D: TRBD1; length: 16; V: TRBV9; CDR3: CASSATGQGGIAEAFF
D: TRBD1; length: 15; V: TRBV25-1; CDR3: CASSEDRGLPDTQYF
D: TRBD1; length: 16; V: TRBV19; CDR3: CASSRRDSFSGNTIYF
D: -; length: 18; V: TRBV5-6; CDR3: CASSLEGRLPDTNYGYTF
D: -; length: 13; V: TRBV6-6; CDR3: CASSYSQTLPLHF
D: -; length: 14; V: TRBV9; CDR3: CASSASGENTEAFF
D: -; length: 15; V: TRBV7-9; CDR3: CASSLLQGGIPPLHF
D: -; length: 15; V: TRBV6-6; CDR3: CASMLGAGAGNTIYF
D: TRBD1; length: 14; V: TRBV5-1; CDR3: CASSFMDRGVEQYF
D: TRBD1; length: 13; V: TRBV30; CDR3: CAWSWGQDYGYTF
D: TRBD1; length: 14; V: TRBV24-1; CDR3: CATSATGTGVIQYF
D: -; length: 12; V: TRBV18; CDR3: CASSPTTDGYTF
D: TRBD1; length: 15; V: TRBV9; CDR3: CASRGAGTGLHEQYF